The rows below give T cell receptor beta chains drawn from one sample of a study of blood T cell repertoires in COVID-19. Clones were sequenced by immunoSEQ multiplex PCR, and TCRdb holds only the in-frame ones, with some missing. The sample comprises approximately 280,000 clones, roughly 85% of which are singletons, and 5% to 6.5% rests with the top ten. Sequenced sample: peripheral blood. The receptors originated from a man aged 45-60 years with active or convalescent COVID-19. The CDR3 runs from the conserved cysteine through the conserved F or W. D genes are given only for firm matches. The size of a clone is reported for some rows only, either as once, few or many, or as a class for expanded clones.

v_gene	abundance	d_gene	j_gene	CDR3nt	CDR3aa
TRBV7-6	once	.	TRBJ2-7	TGTGCCAGCAGCGCGTCCCCTTTACAGTCCTACGAGCAGTACTTC	CASSASPLQSYEQYF
TRBV6-6	.	.	TRBJ2-7	TGTGCCAGCCGGGGGCGGGAGTCCTACGAGCAGTACTTC	CASRGRESYEQYF
TRBV5-4	.	.	TRBJ1-4	TGTGCCAGCAGCCCCGAGAGCGGGAGTAATAATGAAAAACTGTTTTTT	CASSPESGSNNEKLFF
TRBV28	.	.	TRBJ2-3	TGTGCCAGCAGTTTATCGGGACAACGCGGTACGCAGTATTTT	CASSLSGQRGTQYF
TRBV11-2	.	.	TRBJ2-7	TGTGCCAGCAGCTTTTATGGCCAGGCTAGCGACGAGCAGTACTTC	CASSFYGQASDEQYF
TRBV5-1	.	TRBD2	TRBJ2-7	TGCGCCAGCAGCTATCTAGCGGGAGGACCGGGGGAGCAGTACTTC	CASSYLAGGPGEQYF
TRBV6-5	.	.	TRBJ1-1	TGTGCCAGCAGGCGTCAGGGGTTGGGCACTGAAGCTTTCTTT	CASRRQGLGTEAFF
TRBV28	once	TRBD1	TRBJ1-2	TGTGCCAGCAACGCAGGTCGGGACAGGGGGCGATGGTATGGCTACACCTTC	CASNAGRDRGRWYGYTF
TRBV18	.	.	TRBJ1-1	TGTGCCAGCTCACGGCCAGGGTTGTCTGGGAACACTGAAGCTTTCTTT	CASSRPGLSGNTEAFF
TRBV29-1	.	.	TRBJ2-7	TGCAGCGTTGTGGAGCGCGAGCAGTACTTC	CSVVEREQYF
TRBV27	.	.	TRBJ1-5	TGTGCCAGCGCCCTGGGAGGGCATCAGCCCCAGCATTTT	CASALGGHQPQHF
TRBV18	many	.	TRBJ2-1	TGTGCCAGCTCACCCACAAGTTCTGCTGAGCAGTTCTTC	CASSPTSSAEQFF
TRBV19	.	.	TRBJ1-3	TGTGCCAGTAGTATATCGGTCTTGGCTGGAAACACCATATATTTT	CASSISVLAGNTIYF
TRBV18	.	.	TRBJ2-2	TGTGCCAGCTCACCCACAGGGACCGGGGAGCTGTTTTTT	CASSPTGTGELFF
TRBV4-2	few	.	TRBJ2-7	TGTGCCAGCAGCCAAGATATCCCCTACGAGCAGTACTTC	CASSQDIPYEQYF
TRBV5-8	.	TRBD2	TRBJ2-5	TGTGCCAGCAGCGTAAGCGGGAGAGGAGAGACCCAGTACTTC	CASSVSGRGETQYF
TRBV5-1	once	.	TRBJ1-1	TGCGCCAGCAGCTTGACCGGGGCGGGGGGCGGCACTGAAGCTTTCTTT	CASSLTGAGGGTEAFF
TRBV5-1	.	.	TRBJ2-1	TGCGCCAGCAGCTTGGGGACTAACGCCCACAATGAGCAGTTCTTC	CASSLGTNAHNEQFF
TRBV28	.	TRBD2	TRBJ2-1	TGTGCCAGCAGCCCCTTTAGCGGGAGGGAATACAATGAGCAGTTCTTC	CASSPFSGREYNEQFF
TRBV18	.	TRBD1	TRBJ1-3	TGTGCCAGCTCACCACCAGAGACAGGGGCCAACTCTGGAAACACCATATATTTT	CASSPPETGANSGNTIYF
TRBV27	.	.	TRBJ1-6	TGTGCCAGCAGTTTACAGGTTGGATCACCCCTCCACTTT	CASSLQVGSPLHF
TRBV7-9	.	TRBD2	TRBJ2-1	TGTGCCAGCAGCCCGGGACTAGCGGGAGCGAATGAGCAGTTCTTC	CASSPGLAGANEQFF
TRBV7-9	.	.	TRBJ1-2	TGTGCCAGCAGCTTTGACAGGCAGGGCTACACCTTC	CASSFDRQGYTF
TRBV28	.	.	TRBJ1-1	TGTGCCAGCAGTTTAGGAGTGAACACTGAAGCTTTCTTT	CASSLGVNTEAFF
TRBV28	.	.	TRBJ1-5	TGTGCCAGCAGTTTTTTTGCCCTACAGGGCATTAGCAATCAGCCCCAGCATTTT	CASSFFALQGISNQPQHF
TRBV27	.	.	TRBJ2-3	TGTGCCAGCAGTCCCCTCCCCAGAACGAGCACAGATACGCAGTATTTT	CASSPLPRTSTDTQYF
TRBV6-2/TRBV6-3	.	.	TRBJ1-2	TGTGCCAGCAGTTCCCCCTCTTCACGGTGGTATGGCTACACCTTC	CASSSPSSRWYGYTF
TRBV2	.	TRBD1	TRBJ2-6	TGTGCCAGCAGCACTCAGGGGGCTGGGGCCAACGTCCTGACTTTC	CASSTQGAGANVLTF
TRBV6-2/TRBV6-3	.	.	TRBJ1-5	TGTGCCAGCAGTTACTCCGGAGAGAATCAGCCCCAGCATTTT	CASSYSGENQPQHF
TRBV12-3/TRBV12-4	.	.	TRBJ1-5	TGTGCCAGCAGCAATCAGGGGAATCAGCCCCAGCATTTT	CASSNQGNQPQHF
TRBV5-1	few	.	TRBJ2-1	TGCGCCAGCAGCCCGGTGGGGGGAGAGCAGTTCTTC	CASSPVGGEQFF
TRBV7-3	.	TRBD1	TRBJ2-6	TGTGCCAGCAGCTCCCGGGACAGGTACCGCTCTGGGGCCAACGTCCTGACTTTC	CASSSRDRYRSGANVLTF
TRBV19	.	TRBD1	TRBJ1-5	TGTGCCAGTAGCTACTCTACAGGGGGTAATCAGCCCCAGCATTTT	CASSYSTGGNQPQHF
TRBV9	once	TRBD2	TRBJ2-3	TGTGCCAGCAGCCGAGTAGCGGGCGGCACAGATACGCAGTATTTT	CASSRVAGGTDTQYF
TRBV9	.	TRBD2	TRBJ2-3	TGTGCCAGCAGCGTTGAGGGACTAGCCCCAGATACGCAGTATTTT	CASSVEGLAPDTQYF
TRBV30	.	.	TRBJ1-6	TGTGCCTGGAGTCCCGGGACTGCCGCCCTCCTCCACTTT	CAWSPGTAALLHF
TRBV24-1	.	TRBD1	TRBJ1-1	TGTGCCACCAGTGATTTGGACAGGGGGCGAAGGCGCTGGGCTTTCTTT	CATSDLDRGRRRWAFF
TRBV7-8	once	TRBD1	TRBJ1-5	TGTGCCAGCAGTGCGGACAGGGATCAGCCCCAGCATTTT	CASSADRDQPQHF
TRBV28	.	TRBD1	TRBJ1-6	TGTGCCAGCAGCGAGACACAGGGGCGTAATTCACCCCTCCACTTT	CASSETQGRNSPLHF
TRBV11-3	.	.	TRBJ2-1	TGTGCCAGCAGCTTAGACGGGAGTAAGCAGTTCTTC	CASSLDGSKQFF
TRBV5-5	.	.	TRBJ1-1	TGTGCCAGCGGATCCGGGGTCAACACTGAAGCTTTCTTT	CASGSGVNTEAFF
TRBV5-4	.	TRBD2	TRBJ2-2	TGTGCCAGCAGCTTGGCGGCTAGACTAGCGTCGGTTAAGGACACCGGGGAGCTGTTTTTT	CASSLAARLASVKDTGELFF
TRBV19	.	TRBD1	TRBJ1-4	TGTGCCAGTATTGGCAGGGGGGACAAACTGTTTTTT	CASIGRGDKLFF